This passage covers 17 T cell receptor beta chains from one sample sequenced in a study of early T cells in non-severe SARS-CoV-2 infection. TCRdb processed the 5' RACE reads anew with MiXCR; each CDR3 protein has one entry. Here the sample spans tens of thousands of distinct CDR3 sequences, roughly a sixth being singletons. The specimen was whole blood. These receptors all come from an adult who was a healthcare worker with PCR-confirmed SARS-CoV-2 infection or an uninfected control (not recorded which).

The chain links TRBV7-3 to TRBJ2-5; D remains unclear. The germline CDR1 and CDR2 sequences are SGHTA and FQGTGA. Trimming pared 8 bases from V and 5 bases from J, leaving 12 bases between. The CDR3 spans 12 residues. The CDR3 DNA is TGTGCCAGCTTACGGCGGCGGGAGACCCAGTACTTC. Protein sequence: CASLRRRETQYF.

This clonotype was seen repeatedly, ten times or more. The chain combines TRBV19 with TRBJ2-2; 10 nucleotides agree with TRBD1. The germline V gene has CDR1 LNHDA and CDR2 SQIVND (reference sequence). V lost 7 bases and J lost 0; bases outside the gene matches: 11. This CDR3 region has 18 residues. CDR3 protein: CASTIKRGQGSNTGELFF. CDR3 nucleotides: TGTGCCAGTACCATAAAAAGGGGACAGGGGTCGAACACCGGGGAGCTGTTTTTT.

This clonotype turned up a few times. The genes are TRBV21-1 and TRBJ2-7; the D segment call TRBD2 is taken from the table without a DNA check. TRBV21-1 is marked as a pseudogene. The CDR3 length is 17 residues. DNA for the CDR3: TGTGCCAGCAGCCCGATCGGGCCTACTCAAGAGGACTACGAGCAGTACTTC. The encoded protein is CASSPIGPTQEDYEQYF.

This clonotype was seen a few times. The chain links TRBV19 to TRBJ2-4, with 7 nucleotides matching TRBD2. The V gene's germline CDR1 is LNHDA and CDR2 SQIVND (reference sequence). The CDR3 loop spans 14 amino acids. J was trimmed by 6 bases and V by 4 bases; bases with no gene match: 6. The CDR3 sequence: CASSTRTGGNIQYF. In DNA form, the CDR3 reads TGTGCCAGTAGTACCCGGACGGGGGGAAACATTCAGTACTTC.

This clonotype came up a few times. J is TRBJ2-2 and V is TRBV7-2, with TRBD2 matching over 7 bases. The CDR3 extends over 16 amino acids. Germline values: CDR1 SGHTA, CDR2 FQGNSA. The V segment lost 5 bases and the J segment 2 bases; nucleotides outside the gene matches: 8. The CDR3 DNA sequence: TGTGCCAGCAGCCGATCCGGGACTAAAAACACCGGGGAGCTGTTTTTT. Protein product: CASSRSGTKNTGELFF.

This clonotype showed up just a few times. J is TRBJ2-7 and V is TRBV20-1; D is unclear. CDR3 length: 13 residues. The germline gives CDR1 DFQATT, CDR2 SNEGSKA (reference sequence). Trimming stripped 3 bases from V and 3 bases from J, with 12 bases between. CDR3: CSASRIERYEQYF. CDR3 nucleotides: TGCAGTGCTAGTCGCATCGAACGCTACGAGCAGTACTTC.

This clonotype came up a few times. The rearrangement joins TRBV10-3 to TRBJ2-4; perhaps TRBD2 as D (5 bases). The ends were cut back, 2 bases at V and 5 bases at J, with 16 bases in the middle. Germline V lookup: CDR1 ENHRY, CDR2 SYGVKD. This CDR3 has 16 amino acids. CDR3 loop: CAISEPKSGNQNIQYF. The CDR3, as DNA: TGTGCCATCAGTGAGCCGAAGTCGGGGAATCAAAACATTCAGTACTTC.

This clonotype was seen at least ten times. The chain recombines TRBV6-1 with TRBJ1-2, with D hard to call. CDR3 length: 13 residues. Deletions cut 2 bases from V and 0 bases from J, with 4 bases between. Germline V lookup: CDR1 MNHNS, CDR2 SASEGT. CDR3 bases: TGTGCCAGCAGTGAACATACTAACTATGGCTACACCTTC. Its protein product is CASSEHTNYGYTF.

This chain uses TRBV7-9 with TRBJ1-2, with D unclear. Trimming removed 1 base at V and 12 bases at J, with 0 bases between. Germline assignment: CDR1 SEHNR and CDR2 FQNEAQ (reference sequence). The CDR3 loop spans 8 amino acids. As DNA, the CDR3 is TGTGCCAGCAGCTTAGACACCTTC. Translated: CASSLDTF.

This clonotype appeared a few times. The CDR3 DNA is TGTGCCAGCAGCTTGGGGTCAGTATATTTGGAGCAGTACTTC. This sequence encodes CASSLGSVYLEQYF. The rearrangement links TRBV5-6 to TRBJ2-7; D gene ambiguous. Germline CDR1 SGHDT, CDR2 YYEEEE. The ends were cut back, 0 bases at V and 7 bases at J, with 14 bases in the middle. This CDR3 is built from 14 residues.

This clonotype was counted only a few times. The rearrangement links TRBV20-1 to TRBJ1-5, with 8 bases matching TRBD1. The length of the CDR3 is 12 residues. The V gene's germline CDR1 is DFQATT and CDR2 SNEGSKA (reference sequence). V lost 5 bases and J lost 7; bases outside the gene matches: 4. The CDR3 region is CSAGQGGQPQHF. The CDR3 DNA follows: TGCAGTGCTGGACAGGGTGGGCAGCCCCAGCATTTT.

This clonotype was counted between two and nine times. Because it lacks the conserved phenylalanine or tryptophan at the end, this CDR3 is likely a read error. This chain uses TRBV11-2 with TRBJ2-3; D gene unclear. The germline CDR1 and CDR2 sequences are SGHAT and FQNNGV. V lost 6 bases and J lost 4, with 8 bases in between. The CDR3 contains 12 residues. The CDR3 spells CASSGLPDTQYL. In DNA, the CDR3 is TGTGCCAGCAGTGGTTTGCCAGATACGCAGTATTTG.

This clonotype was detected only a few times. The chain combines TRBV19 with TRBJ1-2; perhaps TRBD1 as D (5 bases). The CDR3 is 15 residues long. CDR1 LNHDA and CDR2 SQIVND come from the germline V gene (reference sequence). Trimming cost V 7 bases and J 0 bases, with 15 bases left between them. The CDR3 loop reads CASMEGPGANYGYTF. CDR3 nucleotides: TGTGCCAGTATGGAGGGGCCTGGAGCTAACTATGGCTACACCTTC.

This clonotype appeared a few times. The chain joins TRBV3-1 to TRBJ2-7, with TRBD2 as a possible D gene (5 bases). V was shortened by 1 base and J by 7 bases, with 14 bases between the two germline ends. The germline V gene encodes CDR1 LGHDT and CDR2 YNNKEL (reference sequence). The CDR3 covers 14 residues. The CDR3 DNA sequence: TGTGCCAGCAGCCAAGGCCTCTCCTCGGGGGAGCAGTACTTC. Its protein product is CASSQGLSSGEQYF.

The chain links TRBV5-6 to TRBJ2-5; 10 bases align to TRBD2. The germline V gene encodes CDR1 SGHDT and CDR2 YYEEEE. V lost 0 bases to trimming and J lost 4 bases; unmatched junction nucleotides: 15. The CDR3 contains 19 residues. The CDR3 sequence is CASSLAQGSGRYSGETQYF. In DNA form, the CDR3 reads TGTGCCAGCAGCTTGGCCCAAGGTAGCGGGAGGTATAGTGGAGAGACCCAGTACTTC.

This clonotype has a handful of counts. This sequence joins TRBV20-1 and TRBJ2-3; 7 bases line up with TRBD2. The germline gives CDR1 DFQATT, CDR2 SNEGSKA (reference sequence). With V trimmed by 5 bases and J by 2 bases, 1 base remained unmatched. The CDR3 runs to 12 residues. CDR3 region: CSALAVTDTQYF. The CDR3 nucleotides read TGCAGTGCTCTAGCGGTCACAGATACGCAGTATTTT.

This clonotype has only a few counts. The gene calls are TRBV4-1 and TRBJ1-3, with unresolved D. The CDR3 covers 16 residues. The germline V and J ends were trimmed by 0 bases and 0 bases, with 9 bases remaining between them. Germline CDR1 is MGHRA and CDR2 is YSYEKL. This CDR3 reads CASSQDHGVSGNTIYF. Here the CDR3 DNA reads TGCGCCAGCAGCCAAGACCACGGCGTCTCTGGAAACACCATATATTTT.